This T cell receptor (beta chain) originates from a study of immune heterogeneity within non-small cell lung tumors. Study details: The composition of the tumors was a few squamous cell carcinomas, nine to eleven non-squamous carcinomas and 1 not otherwise specified. Study observations and caveats: Alongside site-unique high-frequency clones, identical dominant CDR3 beta clonotypes recurred across tumor sites within a patient. Correlation analysis showed that local T-cell clonality was moderately but significantly associated with local tumor mutational burden (R 0.3 to 0.4).

In its sample, this clonotype was seen once. Its antigen is not identified. With a much larger clone just one base away, this may be a read error. Template was bulk tumor genomic DNA, around 600 ng per sample. Widely spaced biopsies, several per primary tumor, were obtained at surgery. Each patient presented with untreated, newly diagnosed non-small cell lung cancer and received curative surgery. With 32 V and 13 J primers, multiplex PCR amplified the TCR beta CDR3. TCRdb redid the calling of the multiplex PCR reads with MiXCR, one entry per CDR3 protein. The table includes over 4,500 distinct CDR3 sequences, roughly a fifth detected once. Germline-derived CDR1 and CDR2 are LGHDT and YNNKEL (reference sequence). The CDR3 totals 11 residues.

The TCR comes from a man between 60 and 75 years old with non-small cell lung cancer. The rearrangement joins TRBV3-1 to TRBJ2-3; no reliable D call. Sequencing was done on a sample of lung tumor tissue. CDR3 coding DNA: TGTGGCAGCAGCCACTCAGATACGCAGTATTTT. It is translated as CGSSHSDTQYF.